The 2 T cell receptor beta chains below all came from one sample that was sequenced in a study of T cell repertoires in cytomegalovirus infection. TCRdb reprocessed the reads via MiXCR and lists one record per CDR3 protein. This sample yields 700,000 to 950,000 distinct CDR3 sequences, of which about 31% are seen a single time; approximately 13% belongs to the top ten. These receptors are not linked to any known antigen. The sample here was cultured CD8+ T cells from PBMCs, taken from culture after CMV antigen stimulation. These receptors were taken from a human donor in good health (CMV status not recorded). Some clones in this sample may be carry-over from other donors' samples.

V usage is TRBV7-6 and J usage is TRBJ1-5; D ambiguous. The CDR3 has 17 amino acids. V was shortened by 1 base and J by 2 bases, with 15 bases between the two germline ends. The germline V gene encodes CDR1 SGHVS and CDR2 FNYEAQ. In nucleotides, the CDR3 is TGTGCCAGCAGCTTAGGGTTTGGAGGAGATGGCAATCAGCCCCAGCATTTT. This sequence encodes CASSLGFGGDGNQPQHF. Filled out from reference TRBV7-6 and TRBJ1-5, the complete variable domain reads GAGVSQSPRYKVTKRGQDVALRCDPISGHVSLYWYRQALGQGPEFLTYFNYEAQQDKSGLPNDRFSAERPEGSISTLTIQRTEQRDSAMYRCASSLGFGGDGNQPQHFGDGTRLSIL.

The rearrangement joins TRBV27 to TRBJ2-1; D is unclear. Germline values: CDR1 MNHEY, CDR2 SMNVEV (reference sequence). V gave up 6 bases and J gave up 8 bases, with 8 bases separating them. This CDR3 contains 11 residues. The CDR3 loop is CASRKSDEQFF. The CDR3 nucleotides are TGTGCCAGCAGGAAATCGGATGAGCAGTTCTTC.